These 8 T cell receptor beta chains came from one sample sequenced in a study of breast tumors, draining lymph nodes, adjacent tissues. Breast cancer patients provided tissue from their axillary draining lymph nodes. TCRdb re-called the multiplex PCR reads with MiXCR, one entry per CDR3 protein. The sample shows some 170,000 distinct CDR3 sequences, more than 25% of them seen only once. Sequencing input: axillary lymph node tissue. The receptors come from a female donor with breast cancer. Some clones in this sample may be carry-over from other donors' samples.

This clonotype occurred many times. Written as DNA, the CDR3 is TGCAGCGTTGGAACAGGGAAGGGCAATCAGCCCCAGCATTTT. It specifies CSVGTGKGNQPQHF. This chain connects TRBV29-1 to TRBJ1-5; the D gene is possibly TRBD1 (6 bases). The V end lost 4 bases, the J end lost 2 bases, and 12 bases lay between the germline ends. The germline CDR1 and CDR2 sequences are SQVTM and ANQGSEA. This CDR3 is built from 14 residues.

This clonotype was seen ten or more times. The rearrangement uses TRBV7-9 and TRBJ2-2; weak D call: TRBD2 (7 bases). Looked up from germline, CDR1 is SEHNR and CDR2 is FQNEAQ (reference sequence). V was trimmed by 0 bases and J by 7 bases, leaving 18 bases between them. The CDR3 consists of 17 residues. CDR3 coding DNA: TGTGCCAGCAGCTTAGCGGCGGGGGCCCAGAGTGGCGGGGAGCTGTTTTTT. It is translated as CASSLAAGAQSGGELFF. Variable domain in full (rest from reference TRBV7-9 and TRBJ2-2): DTGVSQNPRHKITKRGQNVTFRCDPISEHNRLYWYRQTLGQGPEFLTYFQNEAQLEKSRLLSDRFSAERPKGSFSTLEIQRTEQGDSAMYLCASSLAAGAQSGGELFFGEGSRLTVL.

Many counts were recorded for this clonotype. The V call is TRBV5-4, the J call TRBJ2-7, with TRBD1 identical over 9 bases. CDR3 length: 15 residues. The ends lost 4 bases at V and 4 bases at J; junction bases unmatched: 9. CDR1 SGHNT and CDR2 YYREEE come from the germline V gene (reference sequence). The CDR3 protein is CASSGGTGRTYEQYF. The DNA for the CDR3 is TGTGCCAGCAGCGGAGGGACAGGGAGGACGTACGAGCAGTACTTC.

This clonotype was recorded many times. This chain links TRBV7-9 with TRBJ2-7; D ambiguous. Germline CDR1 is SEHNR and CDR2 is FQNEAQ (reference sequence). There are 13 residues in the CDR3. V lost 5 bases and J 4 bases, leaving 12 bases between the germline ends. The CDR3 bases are TGTGCCAGCAGCCCCCGAGTAGGATACGAGCAGTACTTC. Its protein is CASSPRVGYEQYF.

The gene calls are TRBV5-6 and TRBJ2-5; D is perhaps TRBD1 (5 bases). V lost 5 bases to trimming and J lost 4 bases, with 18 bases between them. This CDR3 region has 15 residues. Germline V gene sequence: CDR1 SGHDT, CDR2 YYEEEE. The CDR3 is CASSPLGAVGETQYF. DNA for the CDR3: TGTGCCAGCAGTCCCCTTGGGGCGGTCGGAGAGACCCAGTACTTC.

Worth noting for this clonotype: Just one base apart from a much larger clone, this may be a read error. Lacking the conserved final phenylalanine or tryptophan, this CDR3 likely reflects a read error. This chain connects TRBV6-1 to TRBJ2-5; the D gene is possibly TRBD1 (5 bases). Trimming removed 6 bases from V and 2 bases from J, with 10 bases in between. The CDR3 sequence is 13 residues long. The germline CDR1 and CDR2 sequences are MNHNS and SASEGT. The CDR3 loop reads CASSSTEQETQYL. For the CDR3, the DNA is TGTGCCAGCAGCTCGACAGAGCAAGAGACCCAGTACCTC.

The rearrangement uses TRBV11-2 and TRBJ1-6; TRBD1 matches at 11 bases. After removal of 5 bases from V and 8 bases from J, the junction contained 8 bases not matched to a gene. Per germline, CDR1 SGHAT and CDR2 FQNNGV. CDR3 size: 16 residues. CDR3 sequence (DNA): TGTGCCAGCAGCAAGGACAGGGGGCATTTTTATTCACCCCTCCACTTT. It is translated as CASSKDRGHFYSPLHF.

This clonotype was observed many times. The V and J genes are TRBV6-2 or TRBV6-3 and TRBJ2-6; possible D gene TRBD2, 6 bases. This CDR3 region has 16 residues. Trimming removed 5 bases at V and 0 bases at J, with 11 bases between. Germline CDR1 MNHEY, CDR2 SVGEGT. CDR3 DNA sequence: TGTGCCAGCAGTCGGGACTCTCCCTCTGGGGCCAACGTCCTGACTTTC. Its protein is CASSRDSPSGANVLTF.